Shown below are 14 T cell receptor beta chains from a single sample sequenced in a study of blood T cell repertoires in COVID-19. The data were produced by immunoSEQ multiplex PCR, yet TCRdb's version contains in-frame clones alone and is incomplete. This sample carries around 270,000 clones, approximately 81% of them seen once, and the ten largest clones take under 5.5%. Material for sequencing was peripheral blood. These receptors were obtained from a man in his sixties with acute or convalescent COVID-19.

The chain employs TRBV12-3 or TRBV12-4 and TRBJ2-3, with D uncertain. The CDR3 has 12 amino acids. The ends were cut back, 1 base at V and 7 bases at J, with 6 bases in the middle. DNA for the CDR3: TGTGCCAGCAGTTTAGGCGGCCATACGCAGTATTTT. This encodes CASSLGGHTQYF.

This clone was counted a single time. The V call is TRBV2, the J call TRBJ2-5; 8 positions match TRBD2. The germline V gene encodes CDR1 SNHLY and CDR2 FYNNEI. V was pared by 10 bases and J by 2 bases, with 9 bases of the junction left unmatched. The CDR3 is made up of 14 amino acids. The CDR3 sequence: CAIPSAGGQETQYF. In DNA form, the CDR3 reads TGTGCCATCCCCTCGGCGGGGGGACAAGAGACCCAGTACTTC.

The chain joins TRBV5-1 to TRBJ2-7, with 10 bases identical to TRBD1. The CDR3 has 19 residues. CDR1 is SGHRS, CDR2 YFSETQ, per germline. V was clipped by 3 bases and J by 0 bases; unmatched bases: 15. As DNA, the CDR3 is TGCGCCAGCAGCTGGGGGACAGGGGCCCGCACGAGGAGCTCCTACGAGCAGTACTTC. It codes for CASSWGTGARTRSSYEQYF.

In regard to this clone: Other DNA variants within this sample encode the same CDR3. This chain uses TRBV5-1 with TRBJ2-5; D possibly corresponds to TRBD2 (5 bases). V was clipped by 2 bases and J by 5 bases, with 10 bases between them. The germline V gene has CDR1 SGHRS and CDR2 YFSETQ. CDR3 length: 13 amino acids. CDR3 DNA: TGCGCCAGCAGCTTATCGGGGAGTGAGACCCAGTACTTC. Translating gives CASSLSGSETQYF.

The chain employs TRBV11-2 and TRBJ1-1, with a tentative D call TRBD1 (6 bases). Per germline, CDR1 SGHAT and CDR2 FQNNGV. The germline V and J ends were trimmed by 3 bases and 1 base, with 9 bases remaining between them. This CDR3 comprises 14 residues. CDR3 region: CASSFTGKNTEAFF. The CDR3 coding sequence is TGTGCCAGCAGCTTCACAGGGAAGAACACTGAAGCTTTCTTT.

This chain links TRBV3-1 (or the pseudogene TRBV3-2) with TRBJ2-3; D is perhaps TRBD2 (5 bases). This CDR3 contains 12 residues. CDR1 is LGHDT and CDR2 is YNNKEL in the germline V gene (reference sequence). Trimming shortened V by 3 bases and J by 4 bases, and 5 bases separated the two germline ends. The CDR3 protein is CASSQRADTQYF. CDR3 DNA sequence: TGTGCCAGCAGCCAGAGGGCAGATACGCAGTATTTT.

The rearrangement uses TRBV18 and TRBJ1-4; no clear D gene. V dropped 6 bases and J dropped 10 bases, with 18 bases sitting between them. The V gene's germline CDR1 is KGHSH and CDR2 LQKENI. CDR3 length equals 14 residues. CDR3 sequence reads: CASSELGPGGKLFF. The CDR3 region has the DNA TGTGCCAGCTCCGAACTGGGTCCTGGCGGAAAACTGTTTTTT.

V gene TRBV2 combines with J gene TRBJ1-2; 7 bases line up with TRBD1. This CDR3 has 15 residues. Germline trimming cut 8 bases from V and 0 bases from J; bases unmatched to any gene: 9. In germline, CDR1 is SNHLY, CDR2 FYNNEI. CDR3 nucleotide sequence: TGTGCCAGCCTCAAGTGGGACAGAACTAACTATGGCTACACCTTC. Translation: CASLKWDRTNYGYTF.

The CDR3 nucleotides are TGTGCCAGCAGCTTATCTCTAGGCCACCAAGAGACCCAGTACTTC. Residues: CASSLSLGHQETQYF. The chain carries TRBV7-9 and TRBJ2-5; D call uncertain. Deletions cut 2 bases from V and 0 bases from J, with 10 bases between. The CDR3 is 15 amino acids. Germline values: CDR1 SEHNR, CDR2 FQNEAQ (reference sequence).

V gene TRBV5-6 combines with J gene TRBJ2-3, with TRBD2 as a possible D gene (6 bases). The germline gives CDR1 SGHDT, CDR2 YYEEEE. The CDR3 loop spans 15 amino acids. With 2 bases removed from V and 7 bases from J, the gap between germline ends came to 17 bases. DNA for the CDR3: TGTGCCAGCAGCTTCTCCAGGAGGGCCGGGAATACGCAGTATTTT. This codes for CASSFSRRAGNTQYF.

V and J are TRBV18 and TRBJ2-7; a weak D match, TRBD1 (6 bases). This CDR3 is 15 amino acids long. Germline CDR1 and CDR2: KGHSH and LQKENI. V lost 3 bases and J 4 bases, leaving 16 bases between the germline ends. The CDR3 sequence is CASSPPGAGVYEQYF. DNA for the CDR3: TGTGCCAGCTCACCCCCAGGGGCAGGGGTTTACGAGCAGTACTTC.

The chain couples TRBV19 to TRBJ1-2, with 9 bases identical to TRBD1. CDR1 LNHDA and CDR2 SQIVND come from the germline V gene (reference sequence). V was clipped by 6 bases and J by 2 bases; unmatched bases: 13. There are 17 residues in the CDR3. CDR3: CASRATGGRGWNYGYTF. The CDR3 coding sequence is TGTGCCAGTAGAGCGACAGGGGGAAGGGGGTGGAACTATGGCTACACCTTC.

This clone was recorded a few times. The V call is TRBV3-1 (or the pseudogene TRBV3-2), the J call TRBJ1-1; D unclear. The V gene's germline CDR1 is LGHDT and CDR2 YNNKEL (reference sequence). V was shortened by 4 bases and J by 4 bases, with 10 bases between the two germline ends. The CDR3 loop spans 13 amino acids. The CDR3 DNA reads TGTGCCAGCAGCCTCGGTGGTAGCACTGAAGCTTTCTTT. Amino acid sequence: CASSLGGSTEAFF.

The V and J genes are TRBV28 and TRBJ1-2; TRBD1 agrees at 12 bases. The length of the CDR3 is 15 residues. With 6 bases clipped from V and 8 bases from J, the junction kept 10 bases outside the gene matches. CDR1 and CDR2 from the germline V gene are MDHEN and SYDVKM. CDR3 DNA: TGTGCCAGCAGGACTCGGGACAGGGGGCTTATGGGCTACACCTTC. Translation gives CASRTRDRGLMGYTF.